This TCR beta chain was captured by sequencing in a study of blood T cell repertoires in COVID-19. Background on the study: From the United States, Italy and Spain came samples of acute and convalescent COVID-19. PBMCs, B-cell-depleted T cells, or T cells provided the cDNA or gDNA that made up the material.

Authors' processing steps: Researchers report that nucleated cell counts were estimated from reference gene primer amplification. Generated by immunoSEQ multiplex PCR, the TCRdb table keeps only in-frame clones and is missing some. Clonal size and the V and J genes are those of that table, whereas D and trimming came from the DNA. The repertoire holds about 87,000 clones, about 79% seen once, with roughly 4.2% in the top ten. V dropped 3 bases and J dropped 0; count of bases not matched to a gene: 2. The CDR3 runs 15 residues. The germline V gene has CDR1 LGHDT and CDR2 YNNKEL (reference sequence). This chain connects TRBV3-1 (or the pseudogene TRBV3-2) to TRBJ2-7; TRBD1 aligns across 10 bases. The sequenced material came from peripheral blood. The source of this sequence is a woman aged 45-65 years with acute or convalescent COVID-19. The CDR3 protein is CASSQRTGGSYEQYF. As DNA, the CDR3 is TGTGCCAGCAGCCAGAGGACAGGGGGCTCCTACGAGCAGTACTTC.